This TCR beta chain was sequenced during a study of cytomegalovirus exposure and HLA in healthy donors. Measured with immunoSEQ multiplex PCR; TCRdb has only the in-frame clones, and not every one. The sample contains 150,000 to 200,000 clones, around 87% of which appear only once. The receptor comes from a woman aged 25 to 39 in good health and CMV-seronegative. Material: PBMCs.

The CDR3 DNA reads as TGTGCCAGCAGCTTTACAGGGGGCTCTAACTATGGCTACACCTTC. The encoded protein is CASSFTGGSNYGYTF. This rearrangement joins TRBV11-2 to TRBJ1-2; TRBD1 matches 9 bases. V gave up 3 bases and J gave up 0 bases; unmatched junction bases: 2. The CDR3 sequence is 15 residues long. The germline CDR1 and CDR2 sequences are SGHAT and FQNNGV.